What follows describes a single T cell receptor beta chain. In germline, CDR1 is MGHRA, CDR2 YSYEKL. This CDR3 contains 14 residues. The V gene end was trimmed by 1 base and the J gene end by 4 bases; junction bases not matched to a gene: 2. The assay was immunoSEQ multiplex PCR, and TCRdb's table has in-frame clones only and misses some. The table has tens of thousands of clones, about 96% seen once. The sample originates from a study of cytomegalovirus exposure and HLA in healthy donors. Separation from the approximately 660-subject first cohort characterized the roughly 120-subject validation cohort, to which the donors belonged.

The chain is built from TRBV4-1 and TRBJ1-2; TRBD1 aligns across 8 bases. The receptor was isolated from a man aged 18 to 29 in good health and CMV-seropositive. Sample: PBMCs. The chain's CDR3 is CASSQVGQVYGYTF. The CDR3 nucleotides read TGCGCCAGCAGCCAAGTGGGACAGGTCTATGGCTACACCTTC.